Presented here are 30 T cell receptor beta chains from one specimen sequenced in a study of graft-versus-host responses after intestinal transplantation. This table comes from immunoSEQ multiplex PCR, and its TCRdb copy is limited to in-frame clones, with some not included. The sample consists of 99,000 or so clones, about 83% of them appearing once. The specimen was PBMCs, collected 255 days after intestinal transplant. The receptors here all came from a human patient who received an intestinal transplant, so some T cells may come from the graft donor.

The chain couples TRBV29-1 to TRBJ1-1, with 9 bases aligning to TRBD1. This CDR3 spans 14 amino acids. Trimming removed 7 bases from V and 4 bases from J; junction bases left unmatched: 10. CDR1 and CDR2 from the germline V gene are SQVTM and ANQGSEA. CDR3 sequence (DNA): TGCAGCGCAACCTCGGGACAGGGCACCACTGAAGCTTTCTTT. This translates into CSATSGQGTTEAFF.

This sequence joins TRBV7-3 and TRBJ1-2, with 10 bases aligning to TRBD1. Per germline, CDR1 SGHTA and CDR2 FQGTGA. Trimming removed 5 bases from V and 6 bases from J; junction bases left unmatched: 9. The CDR3 consists of 15 residues. CDR3 DNA: TGTGCCAGCAGCCCCTCTTCCGGGACAGGGGATGGCTACACCTTC. As protein: CASSPSSGTGDGYTF.

The chain employs TRBV27 and TRBJ1-1, with 7 bases matching TRBD1. Unmatched junction bases numbered 8, after V lost 7 bases and J lost 3 bases. Germline V gene data show CDR1 as MNHEY and CDR2 as SMNVEV (reference sequence). This CDR3 contains 14 residues. CDR3 nucleotides: TGTGCCAGCATTCCCGCACAGGGGTACACTGAAGCTTTCTTT. It yields the protein CASIPAQGYTEAFF.

J is TRBJ2-3 and V is TRBV7-3; 11 bases match TRBD2. The CDR3 spans 15 residues. J gave up 4 bases and V 1 base, and 1 base lay outside the gene matches. Per the germline V gene, CDR1 is SGHTA and CDR2 is FQGTGA. The CDR3 here is CASSLKLAGADTQYF. The CDR3 nucleotides read TGTGCCAGCAGCTTAAAACTAGCGGGAGCAGATACGCAGTATTTT.

A note on this clone: One junction end disagrees with the germline gene, perhaps due to a read error. This chain joins TRBV7-7 and TRBJ2-5; 12 bases map to TRBD2. The CDR3 totals 15 residues. Germline V gives CDR1 SSHAT, CDR2 FNYEAQ (reference sequence). CDR3 residues: CASSQTSGSQETQYF. The CDR3 DNA is TGTGCTAGCAGCCAGACTAGCGGGAGTCAAGAGACCCAGTACTTC.

The rearrangement links TRBV15 to TRBJ2-7; maybe TRBD1 (6 bases). V dropped 2 bases and J dropped 0 bases, with 14 bases sitting between them. CDR3 length equals 16 residues. CDR1 and CDR2 from the germline V gene are LNHNV and YYDKDF (reference sequence). This CDR3 reads CATSRTRQDSSYEQYF. CDR3 DNA sequence: TGTGCCACCAGCAGAACTCGACAGGATAGCTCCTACGAGCAGTACTTC.

The chain uses TRBV6-1 and TRBJ2-2; D uncertain. The germline gives CDR1 MNHNS, CDR2 SASEGT. V lost 2 bases and J 0 bases, leaving 10 bases between the germline ends. CDR3 length: 16 residues. The CDR3 spells CASSENTPANTGELFF. For the CDR3, the DNA is TGTGCCAGCAGTGAAAACACACCGGCGAACACCGGGGAGCTGTTTTTT.

CDR3 sequence (DNA): TGCGCCAGCAGCCAAGGCGGCCTCTACGAGCAGTACTTC. Translation: CASSQGGLYEQYF. This sequence joins TRBV4-1 and TRBJ2-7; D is undetermined. The V gene lost 1 base and the J gene lost 3 bases, with 7 bases spanning the gap. The CDR3 has 13 amino acids. Germline V gives CDR1 MGHRA, CDR2 YSYEKL.

The V and J genes are TRBV5-6 and TRBJ1-3; 8 bases map to TRBD1. The length of the CDR3 is 15 residues. The junction had 4 bases not matched to a gene; V was cut back by 2 bases and J by 3 bases. CDR1 and CDR2 from the germline V gene are SGHDT and YYEEEE. The CDR3 reads CASSFQGAGGNTIYF. The CDR3 DNA follows: TGTGCCAGCAGCTTTCAGGGGGCAGGTGGAAACACCATATATTTT.

V usage is TRBV6-1 and J usage is TRBJ1-6, with D hard to call. Germline CDR1 and CDR2: MNHNS and SASEGT. V was trimmed by 0 bases and J by 13 bases, leaving 7 bases between them. This CDR3 is 12 amino acids long. This CDR3 reads CASSEALHPLHF. The CDR3 nucleotides read TGTGCCAGCAGTGAAGCCCTTCACCCCCTCCACTTT.

This sequence joins TRBV6-1 and TRBJ2-3; D remains unclear. This CDR3 has 14 amino acids. V lost 2 bases to trimming and J lost 2 bases, with 8 bases between them. Germline V gene sequence: CDR1 MNHNS, CDR2 SASEGT. For the CDR3, the DNA is TGTGCCAGCAGTGAACCTCGTCCCACAGATACGCAGTATTTT. Translation gives CASSEPRPTDTQYF.

The gene calls are TRBV9 and TRBJ2-2; unclear D gene. CDR3 size: 13 residues. Trimming cost V 0 bases and J 4 bases, with 4 bases left between them. Per germline, CDR1 SGDLS and CDR2 YYNGEE. This CDR3 is CASSVDGTGELFF. CDR3 coding DNA: TGTGCCAGCAGCGTAGACGGCACCGGGGAGCTGTTTTTT.

This rearrangement joins TRBV28 to TRBJ2-7, with D possibly being TRBD1 (5 bases). Germline CDR1 is MDHEN and CDR2 is SYDVKM. V lost 5 bases and J lost 4, with 21 bases in between. The CDR3 is made up of 16 amino acids. CDR3 in amino acids: CASSPDPGKARYEQYF. CDR3 DNA sequence: TGTGCCAGCAGTCCCGACCCAGGGAAAGCAAGGTACGAGCAGTACTTC.

Note on this clone: The same CDR3 is also encoded by other DNA sequences in this sample. The rearrangement joins TRBV5-1 to TRBJ2-2; 7 bases map to TRBD2. The CDR3 consists of 15 residues. V trimming: 0 bases; J trimming: 1 base; junction bases outside the gene matches: 0. Germline CDR1 SGHRS, CDR2 YFSETQ. The CDR3 nucleotides are TGCGCCAGCAGCTTGGCTAGCGGGAACACCGGGGAGCTGTTTTTT. It is translated as CASSLASGNTGELFF.

The V call is TRBV9, the J call TRBJ1-2; 7 bases line up with TRBD1. The CDR3 is 14 amino acids. The V gene end was trimmed by 4 bases and the J gene end by 2 bases; junction bases not matched to a gene: 5. Germline assignment: CDR1 SGDLS and CDR2 YYNGEE. The CDR3 nucleotides are TGTGCCAGCAGCCCCCAGGACAGGAACTATGGCTACACCTTC. It encodes CASSPQDRNYGYTF.

This chain links TRBV18 with TRBJ2-7; D possibly corresponds to TRBD1 (7 bases). V lost 3 bases to trimming and J lost 0 bases, with 21 bases between them. This CDR3 has 18 residues. The germline V gene has CDR1 KGHSH and CDR2 LQKENI. CDR3 DNA sequence: TGTGCCAGCTCACCTGCGGGACAGTCTTCTGTGAGCTCCTACGAGCAGTACTTC. Translated, it gives CASSPAGQSSVSSYEQYF.

This sequence joins TRBV11-3 and TRBJ2-3, with 16 bases identical to TRBD2. Germline V lookup: CDR1 SGHNT, CDR2 YENEEA. This CDR3 is built from 19 residues. V dropped 4 bases and J dropped 6; count of bases not matched to a gene: 13. As DNA, the CDR3 is TGTGCCAGCAGCTCGGCCACGGGACTAGCGGGGGGGCCATGGGATACGCAGTATTTT. Translation: CASSSATGLAGGPWDTQYF.

The chain combines TRBV6-1 with TRBJ2-7; 8 bases agree with TRBD1. The CDR3 is 15 residues long. Losses at the gene ends were 4 bases for V and 5 bases for J; bases not matched to a gene: 10. In germline, CDR1 is MNHNS, CDR2 SASEGT. In DNA, the CDR3 is TGTGCCAGCAGTGCCCCCAGGGGGCAGGGTAACGAGCAGTACTTC. It specifies CASSAPRGQGNEQYF.

The chain combines TRBV28 with TRBJ1-3; D is uncertain. Between the trimmed V and J ends, which lost 10 bases and 0 bases, there was a span of 7 bases. CDR1 and CDR2 from the germline V gene are MDHEN and SYDVKM. This CDR3 is built from 12 residues. CDR3 amino acids: CATIDSGNTIYF. CDR3 DNA sequence: TGTGCCACCATTGACTCTGGAAACACCATATATTTT.

The chain joins TRBV6-6 to TRBJ1-4; D gene uncertain. There are 13 residues in the CDR3. CDR1 is MNHNY and CDR2 is SVGAGI in the germline V gene (reference sequence). V lost 2 bases and J lost 4, with 5 bases in between. The CDR3 sequence is CASSYVGNEKLFF. CDR3 nucleotides: TGTGCCAGCAGTTACGTCGGTAATGAAAAACTGTTTTTT.

This chain links TRBV18 with TRBJ2-7; 10 positions match TRBD2. Germline V lookup: CDR1 KGHSH, CDR2 LQKENI. The CDR3 loop spans 17 amino acids. V lost 3 bases and J lost 0; bases outside the gene matches: 8. The CDR3, as DNA: TGTGCCAGCTCACCTTTCTCGTCTAGCGGGAGCTCCTACGAGCAGTACTTC. The encoded protein is CASSPFSSSGSSYEQYF.

This sequence joins TRBV2 and TRBJ2-2; 8 bases align to TRBD2. Trimming cost V 4 bases and J 9 bases; bases outside gene matches: 7. This CDR3 contains 14 residues. Per germline, CDR1 SNHLY and CDR2 FYNNEI. The CDR3 sequence is CASSGGTRGRELFF. The CDR3 bases are TGTGCCAGCAGTGGGGGGACTAGGGGTCGGGAGCTGTTTTTT.

The gene calls are TRBV6-6 and TRBJ2-2; 11 nucleotides match TRBD2. This CDR3 has 15 residues. Trimming took 2 bases from V and 4 from J; bases not matched to a gene: 0. The germline V gene encodes CDR1 MNHNY and CDR2 SVGAGI (reference sequence). The CDR3 loop reads CASSYTSGGTGELFF. The CDR3 bases are TGTGCCAGCAGTTACACTAGCGGGGGCACCGGGGAGCTGTTTTTT.

J is TRBJ2-1 and V is TRBV6-5, with a weak D call TRBD2 (6 bases). The V end lost 6 bases, the J end lost 7 bases, and 13 bases lay between the germline ends. CDR3 length: 13 amino acids. CDR1 and CDR2 (germline): MNHEY, SVGAGI. The chain's CDR3 is CASSPPGVNEQFF. The CDR3 DNA reads as TGTGCCAGCAGCCCCCCGGGAGTAAATGAGCAGTTCTTC.

This clone was detected only a few times. The genes are TRBV2 and TRBJ2-6; TRBD1 matches 9 bases. Germline V gene lookup returns CDR1 SNHLY and CDR2 FYNNEI. CDR3 length equals 15 residues. With 6 bases clipped from V and 2 bases from J, the junction kept 2 bases outside the gene matches. Here the CDR3 reads CASRRQGAGANVLTF. The DNA for the CDR3 is TGTGCCAGCAGGAGACAGGGGGCTGGGGCCAACGTCCTGACTTTC.

The CDR3 region is CASSTLGQPQETQYF. For the CDR3, the DNA is TGTGCCAGCAGTACCCTTGGACAGCCCCAAGAGACCCAGTACTTC. The chain has TRBV6-1 and TRBJ2-5; D might be TRBD1 (6 bases). The V end was cut by 5 bases, the J end by 1 base, with 14 bases between. Germline V gene sequence: CDR1 MNHNS, CDR2 SASEGT. CDR3 length: 15 residues.

CDR3: CASSPRDSFTGELFF. The CDR3 DNA reads TGTGCCAGCTCACCCCGGGACAGCTTCACCGGGGAGCTGTTTTTT. The V call is TRBV2, the J call TRBJ2-2; 7 bases map to TRBD1. The CDR3 spans 15 residues. V lost 8 bases to trimming and J lost 4 bases; unmatched junction nucleotides: 10. Germline V CDR1 and CDR2: SNHLY, FYNNEI.

The chain has TRBV28 and TRBJ2-4, with 8 bases fitting TRBD1. The V and J ends lost 6 bases and 1 base, in that order; junction bases with no gene match: 5. Germline loops: CDR1 MDHEN, CDR2 SYDVKM. The CDR3 is made up of 15 amino acids. CDR3 protein: CASRSGGVAKNIQYF. CDR3 nucleotides: TGTGCCAGCAGATCAGGGGGCGTCGCCAAAAACATTCAGTACTTC.

The chain recombines TRBV5-1 with TRBJ1-4; 11 bases are a match to TRBD1. In germline, CDR1 is SGHRS, CDR2 YFSETQ. The CDR3 is 15 amino acids. V dropped 7 bases and J dropped 5; count of bases not matched to a gene: 7. The CDR3 region has the DNA TGCGCCAGCCGCGGGACAGGGGGTCAGAATGAAAAACTGTTTTTT. Translating it yields CASRGTGGQNEKLFF.

This clone was seen a few times. The chain combines TRBV5-1 with TRBJ2-7, with TRBD2 as a possible D gene (6 bases). Germline CDR1 is SGHRS and CDR2 is YFSETQ. This CDR3 contains 14 residues. V lost 4 bases and J 5 bases, leaving 16 bases between the germline ends. The CDR3 loop reads CASSLGWDLNEQYF. CDR3 nucleotides: TGCGCCAGCAGCCTCGGTTGGGACTTGAACGAGCAGTACTTC. Looking up the rest from reference TRBV5-1 and TRBJ2-7 gives the full variable domain: KAGVTQTPRYLIKTRGQQVTLSCSPISGHRSVSWYQQTPGQGLQFLFEYFSETQRNKGNFPGRFSGRQFSNSRSEMNVSTLELGDSALYLCASSLGWDLNEQYFGPGTRLTVT.